One and the same sample provided the 8 T cell receptor beta chains below, sequenced in a study of low-dose radiotherapy and immunotherapy resistance in tumors (dated by TCRdb to the early 2020s). This specimen's time point label, per the study, means: after trial treatment. The sample's treatment or condition label, decoded: LDRT plus nivolumab, ipilimumab, low-dose cyclophosphamide and aspirin (RACIN trial). The sequencer was an Illumina HiSeq 2500. First-strand cDNA was synthesized using Superscript III and a set of TRAV- and TRBV-specific primers, so that both TCRalpha and TCRbeta chains were covered. TCRs were amplified with Phusion for 20 to 25 PCR cycles, with a constant-region primer paired with the adapter attached to the V primers. TCRdb reworked the public reads: Q25 trimming with fastp, MiXCR clone assembly, productive beta chains retained. Duplicate CDR3 protein sequences are folded into a single record with the most common DNA and genes. For this sample the table gives around 100,000 distinct CDR3 sequences, of which under 25% were detected only once. Jointly, the top ten make up roughly 12% of the sample.

The sample in question was PBMCs, obtained after low-dose radiotherapy plus immunotherapy. Receptors were obtained from a female donor with ovarian cancer.

This clonotype came up many times. The CDR3 DNA reads as TGTGCCAGCACCAACTTTGGAGCCAAAAACATTCAGTACTTC. Translating it yields CASTNFGAKNIQYF. The rearrangement joins TRBV7-2 to TRBJ2-4; D ambiguous. V was shortened by 7 bases and J by 0 bases, with 10 bases between the two germline ends. The CDR3 runs to 14 residues. Germline assignment: CDR1 SGHTA and CDR2 FQGNSA. The variable domain in full, with the rest retrieved from reference TRBV7-2 and TRBJ2-4, is GAGVSQSPSNKVTEKGKDVELRCDPISGHTALYWYRQSLGQGLEFLIYFQGNSAPDKSGLPSDRFSAERTGGSVSTLTIQRTQQEDSAVYLCASTNFGAKNIQYFGAGTRLSVL.

The chain employs TRBV6-2 or TRBV6-3 and TRBJ1-5, with 8 bases identical to TRBD1. J lost 4 bases, V lost 4 bases, and 6 bases had no gene match. Germline values: CDR1 MNHEY, CDR2 SVGEGT. There are 15 residues in the CDR3. CDR3 sequence reads: CASSSDRGSNQPQHF. The DNA for the CDR3 is TGTGCCAGCAGTTCCGACAGGGGTAGTAATCAGCCCCAGCATTTT.

This clonotype showed up many times. This chain connects TRBV18 to TRBJ2-7; no clear D. This CDR3 region has 13 residues. V was clipped by 2 bases and J by 3 bases, with 8 bases between them. Germline CDR1 reads KGHSH; CDR2 reads LQKENI. CDR3 DNA: TGTGCCAGCTCACCAGAAGGCATCTACGAGCAGTACTTC. It encodes CASSPEGIYEQYF.

At least ten counts were recorded for this clonotype. The V call is TRBV4-1, the J call TRBJ2-1; D may be TRBD1 or TRBD2 (5 bases each). The CDR3 contains 16 residues. Germline assignment: CDR1 MGHRA and CDR2 YSYEKL. Trimming removed 2 bases from V and 2 bases from J, with 13 bases in between. CDR3 nucleotide sequence: TGCGCCAGCAGCCAACCTATCGGGACCACCTACAATGAGCAGTTCTTC. Amino acids: CASSQPIGTTYNEQFF.

This clonotype was counted ten times or more. The J gene is TRBJ2-3, the V gene TRBV6-5; TRBD2 matches 11 bases. Germline V gene sequence: CDR1 MNHEY, CDR2 SVGAGI. The CDR3 runs to 16 residues. V lost 6 bases to trimming and J lost 2 bases; unmatched junction nucleotides: 7. The CDR3 DNA reads TGTGCCAGCAGCGTCGGACTAGCGGGTCTCACAGATACGCAGTATTTT. Translation: CASSVGLAGLTDTQYF.

Regarding this clonotype: This likely stems from a read error, as it lies one base from a far larger clone. The V and J genes are TRBV7-6 and TRBJ2-7; 8 bases agree with TRBD2. Germline loops: CDR1 SGHVS, CDR2 FNYEAQ. CDR3 length equals 14 residues. The V and J ends lost 5 bases and 5 bases, in that order; junction bases with no gene match: 8. The CDR3 region has the DNA TGTGCCAGCAGCCACGGGGGGGGTCGCCACGAGCAGTACTTC. Protein sequence: CASSHGGGRHEQYF.

The V gene is TRBV4-2, the J gene TRBJ2-2; TRBD1 aligns across 8 bases. The CDR3 is 15 residues long. V lost 2 bases to trimming and J lost 5 bases; unmatched junction nucleotides: 4. Germline V CDR1 and CDR2: LGHNA, YNFKEQ. The chain's CDR3 is CASSQPDRETGELFF. The CDR3 DNA sequence: TGTGCCAGCAGCCAACCGGACAGGGAGACCGGGGAGCTGTTTTTT.

At least ten counts were recorded for this clonotype. This sequence joins TRBV13 and TRBJ2-7; 7 bases map to TRBD2. CDR3 length: 15 residues. Losses at the gene ends were 3 bases for V and 0 bases for J; bases not matched to a gene: 5. Germline V gives CDR1 PRHDT, CDR2 FYEKMQ (reference sequence). Here the CDR3 DNA reads TGTGCCAGCAGCTTTCCTAGCGGAAGCTCCTACGAGCAGTACTTC. It codes for CASSFPSGSSYEQYF. The full variable domain, with the rest looked up from reference TRBV13 and TRBJ2-7, is AAGVIQSPRHLIKEKRETATLKCYPIPRHDTVYWYQQGPGQDPQFLISFYEKMQSDKGSIPDRFSAQQFSDYHSELNMSSLELGDSALYFCASSFPSGSSYEQYFGPGTRLTVT.